A selection of T cell receptor beta chains follows, all from one sample in a study of vaccination and CD4 T cells after COVID-19. TCRdb itself ran the PCR reads through MiXCR, one entry per CDR3 protein. The sample has about 22,000 distinct CDR3 sequences; 50% to 60% are singletons. The sample was CD4+ T cells from blood, taken before SARS-CoV-2 vaccination. The source is a human donor who had recovered from COVID-19. The CDR3 runs from the conserved cysteine through the conserved F or W. A D gene is named only where the DNA matches it firmly. A clone size is listed for some rows: how often the clone was seen (once, few, many), or a class if it is expanded.

clone_size: .
v_call: TRBV21-1
d_call: .
cdr3_length: 17
j_call: TRBJ2-1
cdr3_nt: TGTGCCAGCAGCAAAATAGGGGTTGGCTGGGAAAACAATGAGCAGTTCTTC
cdr3_aa: CASSKIGVGWENNEQFF

clone_size: .
v_call: TRBV20-1
d_call: .
cdr3_length: 13
j_call: TRBJ2-5
cdr3_nt: TGCAGTGCTACCATCCCGGGACAACTGACCCAGTACTTC
cdr3_aa: CSATIPGQLTQYF

clone_size: .
v_call: TRBV6-1
d_call: TRBD1
cdr3_length: 14
j_call: TRBJ2-5
cdr3_nt: TGTGCCAGCAGGGGTCGGGACAGACAAGAGACCCAGTACTTC
cdr3_aa: CASRGRDRQETQYF

clone_size: .
v_call: TRBV6-1
d_call: .
cdr3_length: 13
j_call: TRBJ2-7
cdr3_nt: TGTGCCAGCAGTGCACGCTGGGATTACGAGCAGTACTTC
cdr3_aa: CASSARWDYEQYF

clone_size: .
v_call: TRBV27
d_call: TRBD1
cdr3_length: 12
j_call: TRBJ1-2
cdr3_nt: TGTGCCAGCAGCGGACAGGGCTATGGCTACACCTTC
cdr3_aa: CASSGQGYGYTF

clone_size: .
v_call: TRBV20-1
d_call: .
cdr3_length: 15
j_call: TRBJ2-2
cdr3_nt: TGCAGTGCCAGGACCGGGGCCCTGAACACCGGGGAGCTGTTTTTT
cdr3_aa: CSARTGALNTGELFF

clone_size: .
v_call: TRBV7-3
d_call: .
cdr3_length: 15
j_call: TRBJ2-5
cdr3_nt: TGTGCCAGCAGCCCGCGAAGTAGGGTAGATGAGACCCAGTACTTC
cdr3_aa: CASSPRSRVDETQYF

clone_size: .
v_call: TRBV10-3
d_call: .
cdr3_length: 12
j_call: TRBJ2-7
cdr3_nt: TGTGCCAGTACGGGGGATATCTACGAGCAGTACTTC
cdr3_aa: CASTGDIYEQYF

clone_size: .
v_call: TRBV1
d_call: .
cdr3_length: 16
j_call: TRBJ2-3
cdr3_nt: TGCACCAGCAGCCGAGGGACTAGCGGCGGCACAGATACGCAGTATTTT
cdr3_aa: CTSSRGTSGGTDTQYF

clone_size: .
v_call: TRBV11-2
d_call: .
cdr3_length: 15
j_call: TRBJ2-3
cdr3_nt: TGTGCCAGCAGCTTAGGAGGGTCCGGCCCAGATACGCAGTATTTT
cdr3_aa: CASSLGGSGPDTQYF

clone_size: .
v_call: TRBV20-1
d_call: .
cdr3_length: 14
j_call: TRBJ2-1
cdr3_nt: TGCAGTGCCGCTAGCCGATACAAATACAATGAGCAGTTCTTC
cdr3_aa: CSAASRYKYNEQFF

clone_size: .
v_call: TRBV20-1
d_call: TRBD2
cdr3_length: 16
j_call: TRBJ2-1
cdr3_nt: TGCAGTGCTAGAGACGGGACTAGCGGCCGTTTCAATGAGCAGTTCTTC
cdr3_aa: CSARDGTSGRFNEQFF

clone_size: .
v_call: TRBV7-2
d_call: TRBD2
cdr3_length: 16
j_call: TRBJ2-2
cdr3_nt: TGTGCCAGCAGCTTGGGACTAGCGGGAGGGACCGGGGAGCTGTTTTTT
cdr3_aa: CASSLGLAGGTGELFF

clone_size: few
v_call: TRBV28
d_call: .
cdr3_length: 14
j_call: TRBJ1-5
cdr3_nt: TGTGCCAGCACCCTTCGGCCTTTAACGCAGCCCCAGCATTTT
cdr3_aa: CASTLRPLTQPQHF

clone_size: .
v_call: TRBV20-1
d_call: TRBD2
cdr3_length: 15
j_call: TRBJ2-1
cdr3_nt: TGCAGTGCTCCCCGGGGGACTAGCGGGAGCAATGAGCAGTTCTTC
cdr3_aa: CSAPRGTSGSNEQFF

clone_size: .
v_call: TRBV5-1
d_call: .
cdr3_length: 15
j_call: TRBJ1-1
cdr3_nt: TGCGCCAGCAGCCTGGAGGCACGGGGGAGCACTGAAGCTTTCTTT
cdr3_aa: CASSLEARGSTEAFF

clone_size: .
v_call: TRBV9
d_call: .
cdr3_length: 14
j_call: TRBJ2-3
cdr3_nt: TGTGCCAGCAGTTCGCACGACCGCACAGATACGCAGTATTTT
cdr3_aa: CASSSHDRTDTQYF

clone_size: .
v_call: TRBV10-3
d_call: TRBD1
cdr3_length: 15
j_call: TRBJ2-3
cdr3_nt: TGTGCCATCAGTGAGTGGCAGGGGGCGGGAGATACGCAGTATTTT
cdr3_aa: CAISEWQGAGDTQYF

clone_size: .
v_call: TRBV6-1
d_call: .
cdr3_length: 13
j_call: TRBJ2-3
cdr3_nt: TGTGCCAGCTTGAAGCCCGGCCCGGATACGCAGTATTTT
cdr3_aa: CASLKPGPDTQYF

clone_size: .
v_call: TRBV6-5
d_call: .
cdr3_length: 15
j_call: TRBJ2-7
cdr3_nt: TGTGCCAGCAGTTACCAGGGAGGCCAATCCTACGAGCAGTACTTC
cdr3_aa: CASSYQGGQSYEQYF

clone_size: .
v_call: TRBV10-1
d_call: .
cdr3_length: 12
j_call: TRBJ1-1
cdr3_nt: TGCGTTTCACCCCGCGGGAACACTGAAGCTTTCTTT
cdr3_aa: CVSPRGNTEAFF

clone_size: few
v_call: TRBV4-1
d_call: TRBD2
cdr3_length: 17
j_call: TRBJ2-3
cdr3_nt: TGCGCCAGCAGCACCCCCAGGGCTAGCGGGAGTGCAGATACGCAGTATTTT
cdr3_aa: CASSTPRASGSADTQYF

clone_size: few
v_call: TRBV2
d_call: .
cdr3_length: 10
j_call: TRBJ1-2
cdr3_nt: TGTGCCAGCAGTGGCGGTGGCTACACCTTC
cdr3_aa: CASSGGGYTF

clone_size: .
v_call: TRBV28
d_call: TRBD2
cdr3_length: 18
j_call: TRBJ2-3
cdr3_nt: TGTGCCAGCAGTTTATGGCGAAAGGGCGGGAGTTGGACAGATACGCAGTATTTT
cdr3_aa: CASSLWRKGGSWTDTQYF

clone_size: few
v_call: TRBV15
d_call: TRBD2
cdr3_length: 17
j_call: TRBJ2-7
cdr3_nt: TGTGCCACCAGCAGACCGGCTCTAGCGGGAGTTTCTAGCGAGCAGTACTTC
cdr3_aa: CATSRPALAGVSSEQYF